The text below deals with one T cell receptor beta chain. Its antigen remains unknown. These data originate in a study of early T cells in non-severe SARS-CoV-2 infection. Study results and caveats: Using VDJdb, the matching emphasized anti-spike CD8 responses while missing private and CD4 specificities.

In the library, individual cDNA molecules carried attached unique molecular identifiers. TCRdb ran MiXCR on the 5' RACE reads and lists one entry per CDR3 protein. The sample lists 35,000 to 45,000 distinct CDR3 sequences, about 12% occurring once. Source material: whole blood. The TCR originated in an adult who was a healthcare worker with PCR-confirmed SARS-CoV-2 infection or an uninfected control (not recorded which).

CDR3 loop: CASTAHPKGTQYF. The CDR3 region has the DNA TGTGCCAGCACCGCCCATCCGAAAGGAACGCAGTATTTT. The chain is built from TRBV28 and TRBJ2-3; no clear D. The CDR3 contains 13 residues. V lost 7 bases and J 9 bases, leaving 17 bases between the germline ends. Germline values: CDR1 MDHEN, CDR2 SYDVKM.